A selection of T cell receptor beta chains follows, all from one sample in a study of T cells after yellow fever vaccination. TCRdb reanalysed the 5' RACE reads using MiXCR and keeps one entry per CDR3 protein. The repertoire holds some 500,000 distinct CDR3 sequences, with 13% as singletons. The sequencing used PBMCs, collected on the day of the yellow fever booster vaccination. Receptors originate from a man in his thirties or forties who received the YFV17D yellow fever vaccine. CDR3s include the opening cysteine and the closing phenylalanine or tryptophan. D genes are given only for firm matches. The listing skips clone size in some rows; elsewhere it reads once, few, many or a size class.

j_gene: TRBJ1-3
abundance: .
d_gene: .
v_gene: TRBV20-1
CDR3aa: CSASKRSSGNTIYF
CDR3nt: TGCAGTGCTAGTAAGCGGTCCTCTGGAAACACCATATATTTT

j_gene: TRBJ1-4
abundance: few
d_gene: TRBD1
v_gene: TRBV12-3/TRBV12-4
CDR3aa: CASSDNRGGNEKLFF
CDR3nt: TGTGCCAGCAGCGACAACAGGGGAGGGAATGAAAAACTGTTTTTT

j_gene: TRBJ2-2
abundance: many
d_gene: .
v_gene: TRBV5-1
CDR3aa: CASSRGGTGELFF
CDR3nt: TGCGCCAGCAGCCGAGGGGGCACCGGGGAGCTGTTTTTT

j_gene: TRBJ2-7
abundance: .
d_gene: .
v_gene: TRBV20-1
CDR3aa: CSAKPQGVGLYEQYF
CDR3nt: TGCAGTGCTAAACCGCAGGGTGTCGGCCTTTACGAGCAGTACTTC

j_gene: TRBJ2-3
abundance: few
d_gene: TRBD2
v_gene: TRBV3-1
CDR3aa: CASSQDSAWTSGADTQYF
CDR3nt: TGTGCCAGCAGCCAAGATTCGGCGTGGACTAGCGGGGCAGATACGCAGTATTTT

j_gene: TRBJ2-3
abundance: .
d_gene: .
v_gene: TRBV4-2
CDR3aa: CASSQDYLALWDTQYF
CDR3nt: TGTGCCAGCAGCCAAGATTACCTAGCCCTTTGGGATACGCAGTATTTT

j_gene: TRBJ2-7
abundance: .
d_gene: .
v_gene: TRBV7-2
CDR3aa: CASTPGSDGPYEQYF
CDR3nt: TGTGCCAGCACTCCCGGGTCTGACGGCCCCTACGAGCAGTACTTC

j_gene: TRBJ2-1
abundance: few
d_gene: TRBD2
v_gene: TRBV6-2/TRBV6-3
CDR3aa: CASSDRLAEAYNEQFF
CDR3nt: TGTGCCAGCAGCGACCGACTAGCGGAGGCCTACAATGAGCAGTTCTTC

j_gene: TRBJ1-5
abundance: few
d_gene: .
v_gene: TRBV7-6
CDR3aa: CASSPRTDQPQHF
CDR3nt: TGTGCCAGCAGCCCCCGAACCGATCAGCCCCAGCATTTT

j_gene: TRBJ2-7
abundance: .
d_gene: TRBD2
v_gene: TRBV6-2/TRBV6-3
CDR3aa: CASSYSGSGNYEQYF
CDR3nt: TGTGCCAGCAGTTACTCGGGGAGCGGGAACTACGAGCAGTACTTC

j_gene: TRBJ1-5
abundance: few
d_gene: TRBD1
v_gene: TRBV12-3/TRBV12-4
CDR3aa: CASSLGQGVGNQPQHF
CDR3nt: TGTGCCAGCAGTTTAGGACAGGGCGTAGGCAATCAGCCCCAGCATTTT

j_gene: TRBJ2-1
abundance: few
d_gene: TRBD2
v_gene: TRBV5-5
CDR3aa: CASTVSGSNSYNEQFF
CDR3nt: TGTGCCAGCACCGTAAGCGGGAGCAACTCCTACAATGAGCAGTTCTTC

j_gene: TRBJ1-4
abundance: .
d_gene: .
v_gene: TRBV5-1
CDR3aa: CASRDSGSANEKLFF
CDR3nt: TGCGCCAGCAGGGACAGTGGATCGGCTAATGAAAAACTGTTTTTT

j_gene: TRBJ2-1
abundance: .
d_gene: .
v_gene: TRBV20-1
CDR3aa: CSAPALGVEQFF
CDR3nt: TGCAGTGCCCCGGCCCTTGGGGTTGAGCAGTTCTTC

j_gene: TRBJ1-5
abundance: .
d_gene: TRBD1
v_gene: TRBV7-2
CDR3aa: CASSTFGTGQWPQHF
CDR3nt: TGTGCCAGCAGCACCTTTGGGACAGGGCAGTGGCCCCAGCATTTT

j_gene: TRBJ2-3
abundance: few
d_gene: TRBD2
v_gene: TRBV7-2
CDR3aa: CASSTGTSYTQYF
CDR3nt: TGTGCCAGCAGCACTGGGACTAGCTATACGCAGTATTTT

j_gene: TRBJ2-3
abundance: few
d_gene: TRBD1
v_gene: TRBV5-5
CDR3aa: CASSFGTGTDTQYF
CDR3nt: TGTGCCAGCAGCTTCGGGACAGGGACAGATACGCAGTATTTT

j_gene: TRBJ2-6
abundance: few
d_gene: .
v_gene: TRBV6-1
CDR3aa: CASKVDGYSGANVLTF
CDR3nt: TGTGCCAGCAAAGTGGACGGGTACTCTGGGGCCAACGTCCTGACTTTC

j_gene: TRBJ2-7
abundance: few
d_gene: .
v_gene: TRBV5-1
CDR3aa: CASSLQDPLYEQYF
CDR3nt: TGCGCCAGCAGCTTACAGGATCCTCTCTACGAGCAGTACTTC

j_gene: TRBJ2-7
abundance: once
d_gene: TRBD1
v_gene: TRBV20-1
CDR3aa: CSARENGAGGFYEPYF
CDR3nt: TGCAGTGCTAGAGAAAACGGGGCAGGGGGCTTCTACGAGCCGTACTTC

j_gene: TRBJ1-3
abundance: few
d_gene: .
v_gene: TRBV7-2
CDR3aa: CASSLGSSSGNTIYF
CDR3nt: TGTGCCAGCAGCTTAGGTTCGAGCTCTGGAAACACCATATATTTT

j_gene: TRBJ2-6
abundance: .
d_gene: .
v_gene: TRBV19
CDR3aa: CAASLGRAGANVLTF
CDR3nt: TGTGCTGCGAGCCTTGGAAGGGCTGGGGCCAACGTCCTGACTTTC

j_gene: TRBJ2-5
abundance: few
d_gene: .
v_gene: TRBV7-8
CDR3aa: CASSSPHPEMGQETQYF
CDR3nt: TGTGCCAGCAGCTCACCACATCCGGAGATGGGCCAAGAGACCCAGTACTTC

j_gene: TRBJ2-3
abundance: few
d_gene: TRBD2
v_gene: TRBV6-2/TRBV6-3
CDR3aa: CASSYLGGRASSTDTQYF
CDR3nt: TGTGCCAGCAGTTACCTTGGCGGGAGGGCCTCTAGCACAGATACGCAGTATTTT

j_gene: TRBJ2-3
abundance: .
d_gene: TRBD2
v_gene: TRBV12-3/TRBV12-4
CDR3aa: CASSTTTETSQSYTDTQYF
CDR3nt: TGTGCCAGCAGCACAACAACGGAGACTAGCCAATCTTACACAGATACGCAGTATTTT

j_gene: TRBJ1-6
abundance: .
d_gene: .
v_gene: TRBV20-1
CDR3aa: CSIKGNRAGNSPLHF
CDR3nt: TGCAGTATCAAGGGGAACAGGGCAGGCAATTCACCCCTCCACTTT

j_gene: TRBJ2-3
abundance: few
d_gene: TRBD2
v_gene: TRBV10-3
CDR3aa: CAISSGRRTDTQYF
CDR3nt: TGTGCCATCAGTAGCGGGAGGCGCACAGATACGCAGTATTTT

j_gene: TRBJ2-5
abundance: .
d_gene: .
v_gene: TRBV5-6
CDR3aa: CASKEGPSEETQYF
CDR3nt: TGTGCCAGCAAGGAGGGGCCCTCCGAAGAGACCCAGTACTTC

j_gene: TRBJ2-5
abundance: few
d_gene: .
v_gene: TRBV20-1
CDR3aa: CSASAGAQVETQYF
CDR3nt: TGCAGTGCTAGTGCCGGAGCTCAGGTGGAGACCCAGTACTTC

j_gene: TRBJ2-1
abundance: few
d_gene: .
v_gene: TRBV20-1
CDR3aa: CSATSGRGYNEQFF
CDR3nt: TGCAGTGCTACCAGCGGGCGGGGATACAATGAGCAGTTCTTC

j_gene: TRBJ2-7
abundance: many
d_gene: .
v_gene: TRBV5-1
CDR3aa: CASSLATDGGDSYEQYF
CDR3nt: TGCGCCAGCAGCTTGGCAACCGACGGTGGCGACTCCTACGAGCAGTACTTC

j_gene: TRBJ2-3
abundance: .
d_gene: TRBD2
v_gene: TRBV20-1
CDR3aa: CSASLAGVPDTQYF
CDR3nt: TGCAGTGCCTCTCTAGCGGGAGTCCCAGATACGCAGTATTTT

j_gene: TRBJ2-3
abundance: few
d_gene: TRBD2
v_gene: TRBV5-1
CDR3aa: CASSPRGGPTDTQYF
CDR3nt: TGCGCCAGCAGCCCCCGGGGGGGGCCGACAGATACGCAGTATTTT

j_gene: TRBJ2-1
abundance: few
d_gene: .
v_gene: TRBV29-1
CDR3aa: CSVERRVIGDEQFF
CDR3nt: TGCAGCGTTGAAAGAAGAGTAATAGGCGATGAGCAGTTCTTC

j_gene: TRBJ2-5
abundance: .
d_gene: TRBD2
v_gene: TRBV28
CDR3aa: CASTRPGLAGGRETQYF
CDR3nt: TGTGCCAGCACCCGACCGGGACTAGCGGGAGGGCGTGAGACCCAGTACTTC

j_gene: TRBJ1-5
abundance: .
d_gene: TRBD1
v_gene: TRBV7-2
CDR3aa: CASSLTGFNQPQHF
CDR3nt: TGTGCCAGCAGCTTGACAGGGTTCAATCAGCCCCAGCATTTT

j_gene: TRBJ2-1
abundance: few
d_gene: .
v_gene: TRBV7-2
CDR3aa: CASSLGWVGNEQFF
CDR3nt: TGTGCCAGCAGCCTAGGTTGGGTCGGTAATGAGCAGTTCTTC

j_gene: TRBJ2-7
abundance: .
d_gene: .
v_gene: TRBV20-1
CDR3aa: CSARDSSDYEQYF
CDR3nt: TGCAGTGCTAGAGATTCTAGCGACTACGAGCAGTACTTC

j_gene: TRBJ2-5
abundance: few
d_gene: TRBD1
v_gene: TRBV6-5
CDR3aa: CASSYLTGGETQYF
CDR3nt: TGTGCCAGCAGTTACCTTACAGGGGGCGAGACCCAGTACTTC

j_gene: TRBJ2-7
abundance: few
d_gene: .
v_gene: TRBV11-2
CDR3aa: CASSLRDTAYYEQYF
CDR3nt: TGTGCCAGCAGCTTACGGGACACGGCATACTACGAGCAGTACTTC

j_gene: TRBJ2-3
abundance: few
d_gene: TRBD2
v_gene: TRBV7-2
CDR3aa: CASGGGTSGIGDTQYF
CDR3nt: TGTGCCAGCGGGGGTGGGACTAGCGGGATCGGTGATACGCAGTATTTT

j_gene: TRBJ2-7
abundance: .
d_gene: .
v_gene: TRBV18
CDR3aa: CASSPGSAGGSYEQYF
CDR3nt: TGTGCCAGCTCACCAGGGTCGGCAGGGGGGTCCTACGAGCAGTACTTC

j_gene: TRBJ2-3
abundance: few
d_gene: .
v_gene: TRBV7-2
CDR3aa: CASSNRRGSTDTQYF
CDR3nt: TGTGCCAGCAGTAATAGACGGGGAAGCACAGATACGCAGTATTTT

j_gene: TRBJ2-1
abundance: .
d_gene: .
v_gene: TRBV20-1
CDR3aa: CSAIGSHEQFF
CDR3nt: TGCAGTGCTATCGGGAGTCATGAGCAGTTCTTC

j_gene: TRBJ2-7
abundance: .
d_gene: .
v_gene: TRBV11-1
CDR3aa: CASSPPEGLTGKRYEQYF
CDR3nt: TGTGCCAGCAGCCCCCCAGAGGGCCTCACAGGGAAGCGCTACGAGCAGTACTTC

j_gene: TRBJ2-7
abundance: .
d_gene: TRBD2
v_gene: TRBV20-1
CDR3aa: CSARDPLTSGRPYEQYF
CDR3nt: TGCAGTGCTAGAGATCCGCTGACTAGCGGGAGACCCTACGAGCAGTACTTC

j_gene: TRBJ2-7
abundance: few
d_gene: .
v_gene: TRBV5-8
CDR3aa: CASSFGYSSYEQYF
CDR3nt: TGTGCCAGCAGCTTTGGCTACAGCTCCTACGAGCAGTACTTC

j_gene: TRBJ2-7
abundance: few
d_gene: TRBD2
v_gene: TRBV20-1
CDR3aa: CSAAGLAGDSSEQYF
CDR3nt: TGCAGTGCTGCCGGGCTAGCGGGAGATTCGAGCGAGCAGTACTTC

j_gene: TRBJ2-1
abundance: .
d_gene: TRBD2
v_gene: TRBV20-1
CDR3aa: CSARKTSGTQSQFF
CDR3nt: TGCAGTGCCAGGAAGACTAGCGGGACACAATCACAGTTCTTC

j_gene: TRBJ2-7
abundance: many
d_gene: .
v_gene: TRBV5-1
CDR3aa: CASSLDPPDTGYEQYF
CDR3nt: TGCGCCAGCAGCTTGGACCCCCCTGACACCGGCTACGAGCAGTACTTC

j_gene: TRBJ1-4
abundance: .
d_gene: .
v_gene: TRBV6-1
CDR3aa: CASRGTVNEKLFF
CDR3nt: TGTGCCAGCAGGGGGACCGTTAATGAAAAACTGTTTTTT

j_gene: TRBJ2-1
abundance: few
d_gene: TRBD2
v_gene: TRBV9
CDR3aa: CASSVGGGGLAGNNEQFF
CDR3nt: TGTGCCAGCAGCGTAGGGGGCGGGGGGCTAGCGGGGAACAATGAGCAGTTCTTC

j_gene: TRBJ2-1
abundance: .
d_gene: TRBD1
v_gene: TRBV20-1
CDR3aa: CSARDYEGANYNEQFF
CDR3nt: TGCAGTGCTAGAGATTACGAGGGGGCTAACTACAATGAGCAGTTCTTC

j_gene: TRBJ2-3
abundance: .
d_gene: .
v_gene: TRBV7-2
CDR3aa: CASSLPLSGLSTDTQYF
CDR3nt: TGTGCCAGCAGCTTACCCCTCTCGGGACTTAGCACAGATACGCAGTATTTT

j_gene: TRBJ2-7
abundance: .
d_gene: .
v_gene: TRBV7-8
CDR3aa: CASSFGNEQYF
CDR3nt: TGTGCCAGCAGCTTCGGGAATGAGCAGTACTTC